This TCR beta chain was captured by sequencing in a study of T-cell reconstitution after alpha-beta-depleted transplantation in children. This CDR3 contains 11 residues. From germline, CDR1 is DFQATT and CDR2 SNEGSKA (reference sequence). Trimming removed 1 base from V and 8 bases from J, with 8 bases in between. Using unique molecular identifiers, the investigators prepared the TCRbeta library. Each CDR3 protein is one row after TCRdb ran MiXCR on the PCR reads. This sample carries some 200,000 distinct CDR3 sequences, 11% of them seen once, and the ten largest clones take 28%. Study-level findings and limits: High day-60 TCRbeta diversity in some patients came from surviving recipient T cells and thymic progenitors. At around two months after transplant, the alpha-beta T cells were reportedly derived from several hundred expanded clones that came from non-depleted graft cells.

This clonotype was seen ten or more times. Its antigen is as yet unknown. Sample: PBMCs, taken before TCRalphabeta/CD19-depleted stem cell transplant. The chain carries TRBV20-1 and TRBJ1-2, with unresolved D. This sequence was found in a child younger than two with acute myeloid leukemia, due to receive a stem cell transplant. DNA for the CDR3: TGCAGTGCTAGAGGGGTCGGGGGCTACACCTTC. Translated, it gives CSARGVGGYTF.